Below, 32 T cell receptor beta chains from the same sample are listed, as sequenced in a study of blood T cell repertoires in COVID-19. Measured with immunoSEQ multiplex PCR; TCRdb has only the in-frame clones, and not every one. The sample lists about 250,000 clones, roughly nine tenths occurring once. Sequencing input: peripheral blood. All receptors come from a woman aged 35 to 49 who had recovered from COVID-19.

This chain uses TRBV11-2 with TRBJ2-4, with D uncertain. CDR1 and CDR2 from the germline V gene are SGHAT and FQNNGV. The CDR3 totals 13 residues. V was clipped by 8 bases and J by 0 bases, with 8 bases between them. The CDR3 DNA is TGTGCCAGCCGGTCGCTAGCCAAAAACATTCAGTACTTC. The encoded protein is CASRSLAKNIQYF. The complete variable domain, with remaining parts taken from reference TRBV11-2 and TRBJ2-4, reads EAGVAQSPRYKIIEKRQSVAFWCNPISGHATLYWYQQILGQGPKLLIQFQNNGVVDDSQLPKDRFSAERLKGVDSTLKIQPAKLEDSAVYLCASRSLAKNIQYFGAGTRLSVL.

This chain links TRBV3-1 (or the pseudogene TRBV3-2) with TRBJ2-1; D might be TRBD1 (5 bases). The CDR3 has 17 residues. Between the trimmed V and J ends, which lost 4 bases and 5 bases, there was a span of 21 bases. CDR1 is LGHDT and CDR2 is YNNKEL in the germline V gene (reference sequence). The CDR3 region is CASSPFMGQANHNEQFF. The CDR3 bases are TGTGCCAGCAGCCCTTTTATGGGGCAGGCCAACCACAATGAGCAGTTCTTC.

This chain uses TRBV7-9 with TRBJ1-5; no definite D call. V lost 5 bases and J lost 0, with 2 bases in between. CDR3 size: 12 residues. Per germline, CDR1 SEHNR and CDR2 FQNEAQ (reference sequence). CDR3 DNA: TGTGCCAGCAGCCATAGCAATCAGCCCCAGCATTTT. Translating gives CASSHSNQPQHF.

The rearrangement joins TRBV6-1 to TRBJ1-1; D is unresolved. Deletions cut 2 bases from V and 5 bases from J, with 9 bases between. Germline loops: CDR1 MNHNS, CDR2 SASEGT. The length of the CDR3 is 13 residues. For the CDR3, the DNA is TGTGCCAGCAGTGAATCCCAGCGGACTGAAGCTTTCTTT. This codes for CASSESQRTEAFF.

J is TRBJ1-6 and V is TRBV6-6, with D unresolved. V was clipped by 6 bases and J by 6 bases, with 18 bases between them. This CDR3 is built from 16 residues. The germline CDR1 and CDR2 sequences are MNHNY and SVGAGI (reference sequence). The CDR3, as DNA: TGTGCCAGCAGCCCTACTCACTCACTCCGTAATTCACCCCTCCACTTT. The encoded protein is CASSPTHSLRNSPLHF.

This chain joins TRBV6-1 and TRBJ2-5; D remains ambiguous. This CDR3 region has 14 residues. V was pared by 0 bases and J by 2 bases, with 7 bases between. CDR1 is MNHNS and CDR2 is SASEGT in the germline V gene. CDR3 loop: CASSEATPQETQYF. As DNA, the CDR3 is TGTGCCAGCAGTGAAGCAACTCCACAAGAGACCCAGTACTTC.

V and J are TRBV2 and TRBJ1-2, with D unclear. The CDR3 contains 14 residues. Trimming left V 6 bases short and J 3 bases short, with 14 bases between. Germline V gene data show CDR1 as SNHLY and CDR2 as FYNNEI. DNA for the CDR3: TGTGCCAGCAGCCAGGAGGACGGTTACTATGGCTACACCTTC. Its translation is CASSQEDGYYGYTF.

The chain is built from TRBV30 and TRBJ1-1; no clear D. The CDR3 has 11 amino acids. CDR1 GTSNPN and CDR2 SVGIG come from the germline V gene (reference sequence). The germline V and J ends were trimmed by 0 bases and 8 bases, with 7 bases remaining between them. CDR3 protein: CAWSVLEEAFF. In DNA form, the CDR3 reads TGTGCCTGGAGTGTATTAGAAGAAGCTTTCTTT.

The CDR3 loop is CASSVDSGRGTEAFF. The DNA of the CDR3 is TGTGCCAGCAGCGTAGATTCCGGACGGGGCACTGAAGCTTTCTTT. The rearrangement uses TRBV9 and TRBJ1-1; D is undetermined. V lost 0 bases and J 4 bases, leaving 13 bases between the germline ends. Germline V gene data show CDR1 as SGDLS and CDR2 as YYNGEE. The CDR3 extends over 15 amino acids.

The chain recombines TRBV7-3 with TRBJ2-1, with 10 bases that match TRBD1. The CDR3 is made up of 18 amino acids. Trimming removed 0 bases from V and 5 bases from J; junction bases left unmatched: 10. Germline CDR1 reads SGHTA; CDR2 reads FQGTGA. The CDR3 nucleotides read TGTGCCAGCAGCTTAACCTTTCACCCGGGACAGGGGAACAATGAGCAGTTCTTC. Translation gives CASSLTFHPGQGNNEQFF.

This rearrangement joins TRBV13 to TRBJ2-1, with 8 bases matching TRBD1. Germline CDR1 is PRHDT and CDR2 is FYEKMQ (reference sequence). This CDR3 contains 16 residues. V lost 5 bases and J lost 5; bases outside the gene matches: 11. CDR3 region: CASSHKQGVTHNEQFF. The CDR3 DNA is TGTGCCAGCAGCCACAAACAGGGGGTAACACACAATGAGCAGTTCTTC.

The rearrangement joins TRBV2 to TRBJ1-1; no firm D call. The CDR3 runs to 10 residues. V was pared by 5 bases and J by 7 bases, with 5 bases between. Germline V gene data show CDR1 as SNHLY and CDR2 as FYNNEI. CDR3 protein: CASSYGEAFF. The CDR3 coding sequence is TGTGCCAGCAGTTACGGTGAAGCTTTCTTT.

The chain joins TRBV27 to TRBJ2-1; the D gene is possibly TRBD2 (5 bases). CDR1 is MNHEY, CDR2 SMNVEV, per germline (reference sequence). The CDR3 length is 12 residues. Trimming took off 7 bases at V and 8 bases at J, with 12 bases between the two ends. The DNA of the CDR3 is TGTGCCAGCACTAATAGCGTCCATGAGCAGTTCTTC. Translated, it gives CASTNSVHEQFF.

The chain is built from TRBV14 and TRBJ2-3, with 10 positions matching TRBD1. This CDR3 contains 18 residues. With 2 bases clipped from V and 0 bases from J, the junction kept 8 bases outside the gene matches. Per the germline V gene, CDR1 is SGHDN and CDR2 is FVKESK. CDR3 bases: TGTGCCAGCAGCCAAAAGGACAGGGGGACCTCTAGCACAGATACGCAGTATTTT. Its translation: CASSQKDRGTSSTDTQYF.

The gene calls are TRBV5-1 and TRBJ2-3, with D uncertain. The CDR3 loop spans 13 amino acids. Looked up from germline, CDR1 is SGHRS and CDR2 is YFSETQ. V lost 6 bases and J 1 base, leaving 9 bases between the germline ends. The CDR3, as DNA: TGCGCCAGCACCGCTGAGGGCACAGATACGCAGTATTTT. Translated, it gives CASTAEGTDTQYF.

V gene TRBV7-9 combines with J gene TRBJ2-5, with D possibly being TRBD2 (6 bases). V lost 1 base, J lost 2 bases, and 11 bases lay in between. Germline CDR1 is SEHNR and CDR2 is FQNEAQ (reference sequence). This CDR3 is 15 amino acids long. CDR3 sequence reads: CASSLGRAHQETQYF. The CDR3 nucleotides are TGTGCCAGCAGCTTAGGGAGGGCACATCAAGAGACCCAGTACTTC. Combining the CDR3 with reference TRBV7-9 and TRBJ2-5 gives the whole variable domain DTGVSQNPRHKITKRGQNVTFRCDPISEHNRLYWYRQTLGQGPEFLTYFQNEAQLEKSRLLSDRFSAERPKGSFSTLEIQRTEQGDSAMYLCASSLGRAHQETQYFGPGTRLLVL.

This chain joins TRBV15 and TRBJ2-3; possible D gene TRBD1, 8 bases. This CDR3 is 16 amino acids long. In germline, CDR1 is LNHNV, CDR2 YYDKDF (reference sequence). V was clipped by 2 bases and J by 3 bases, with 15 bases between them. DNA of the CDR3: TGTGCCACCAGCAGAAGGACAGGGAGGGGGACAGATACGCAGTATTTT. It yields the protein CATSRRTGRGTDTQYF. Looking up the rest from reference TRBV15 and TRBJ2-3 gives the full variable domain: DAMVIQNPRYQVTQFGKPVTLSCSQTLNHNVMYWYQQKSSQAPKLLFHYYDKDFNNEADTPDNFQSRRPNTSFCFLDIRSPGLGDTAMYLCATSRRTGRGTDTQYFGPGTRLTVL.

This clone is a singleton in its sample. The V and J genes are TRBV10-3 and TRBJ2-2; the match to TRBD2 covers 12 bases. V trimming: 6 bases; J trimming: 2 bases; junction bases outside the gene matches: 7. There are 17 residues in the CDR3. Germline-derived CDR1 and CDR2 are ENHRY and SYGVKD. The CDR3 DNA sequence: TGTGCCATCAGAAATCAACTAGCGGGGGGCAACACCGGGGAGCTGTTTTTT. Amino acid sequence: CAIRNQLAGGNTGELFF.

The genes are TRBV25-1 and TRBJ2-5; 8 nucleotides line up with TRBD1. The V and J ends lost 4 bases and 4 bases, in that order; junction bases with no gene match: 11. Germline CDR1 is MGHDK and CDR2 is SYGVNS. The CDR3 consists of 16 residues. CDR3: CASSVGTGSDGETQYF. The CDR3 nucleotides read TGTGCCAGCAGTGTCGGGACAGGCTCCGACGGAGAGACCCAGTACTTC.

The J gene is TRBJ2-2, the V gene TRBV3-1 (or the pseudogene TRBV3-2), with a possible D match to TRBD2 (6 bases). The CDR3 runs to 15 residues. The V end was cut by 0 bases, the J end by 3 bases, with 8 bases between. In germline, CDR1 is LGHDT, CDR2 YNNKEL (reference sequence). The CDR3 bases are TGTGCCAGCAGCCAAGAAGTAGCGGACACCGGGGAGCTGTTTTTT. It codes for CASSQEVADTGELFF.

The chain has TRBV15 and TRBJ2-2; tentatively, D is TRBD2 (6 bases). Trimming left V 3 bases short and J 7 bases short, with 12 bases between. The length of the CDR3 is 14 residues. Per the germline V gene, CDR1 is LNHNV and CDR2 is YYDKDF (reference sequence). The CDR3 bases are TGTGCCACCAGCAGGTCACGGGAGAACGGGGAGCTGTTTTTT. As protein: CATSRSRENGELFF.

The chain links TRBV2 to TRBJ1-6; 7 nucleotides match TRBD1. Germline trimming cut 5 bases from V and 8 bases from J; bases unmatched to any gene: 6. Germline CDR1 SNHLY, CDR2 FYNNEI. CDR3 size: 14 residues. In DNA, the CDR3 is TGTGCCAGCAGTTTTGGAGGGGGCGATTCACCCCTCCACTTT. Translation gives CASSFGGGDSPLHF.

This clone was found once. This chain connects TRBV9 to TRBJ1-2; the match to TRBD1 covers 8 bases. This CDR3 has 13 amino acids. With 3 bases clipped from V and 8 bases from J, the junction kept 6 bases outside the gene matches. The germline CDR1 and CDR2 sequences are SGDLS and YYNGEE. CDR3 DNA: TGTGCCAGCAGCGCAGGGGGCAGTGGGGGCTACACCTTC. It codes for CASSAGGSGGYTF.

The V call is TRBV11-3, the J call TRBJ2-1; D might be TRBD1 (6 bases). Deletions cut 6 bases from V and 6 bases from J, with 18 bases between. Germline V gives CDR1 SGHNT, CDR2 YENEEA. CDR3 length: 15 amino acids. The CDR3 sequence is CASRVGGGRSNEQFF. The CDR3 coding sequence is TGTGCCAGCAGGGTGGGTGGGGGCAGATCCAATGAGCAGTTCTTC. The full variable domain, with the rest looked up from reference TRBV11-3 and TRBJ2-1, is EAGVVQSPRYKIIEKKQPVAFWCNPISGHNTLYWYLQNLGQGPELLIRYENEEAVDDSQLPKDRFSAERLKGVDSTLKIQPAELGDSAVYLCASRVGGGRSNEQFFGPGTRLTVL.

The chain employs TRBV19 and TRBJ1-1; D is uncertain. The CDR3 contains 14 residues. Trimming left V 3 bases short and J 4 bases short, with 12 bases between. CDR1 and CDR2 (germline): LNHDA, SQIVND (reference sequence). Here the CDR3 DNA reads TGTGCCAGTAGTATGCCGGGCCGGGGCACTGAAGCTTTCTTT. Its protein is CASSMPGRGTEAFF.

The chain couples TRBV7-6 to TRBJ1-5, with 10 nucleotides matching TRBD1. Trimming cost V 1 base and J 7 bases; bases outside gene matches: 4. CDR1 and CDR2 from the germline V gene are SGHVS and FNYEAQ. This CDR3 is built from 15 residues. The CDR3 spells CASSLGQGALQPQHF. The CDR3 DNA reads TGTGCCAGCAGCTTAGGACAGGGGGCCTTGCAGCCCCAGCATTTT.

The genes are TRBV7-2 and TRBJ1-2; D unclear. CDR1 and CDR2 from the germline V gene are SGHTA and FQGNSA. V was clipped by 1 base and J by 2 bases, with 11 bases between them. CDR3 size: 15 residues. The CDR3 here is CASSLEAGRNYGYTF. The CDR3 DNA reads as TGTGCCAGCAGCTTAGAAGCGGGCCGCAACTATGGCTACACCTTC.

The rearrangement links TRBV11-2 to TRBJ2-5, with 15 bases that match TRBD2. The germline V gene encodes CDR1 SGHAT and CDR2 FQNNGV. Unmatched junction bases numbered 2, after V lost 1 base and J lost 2 bases. The CDR3 loop spans 17 amino acids. CDR3 amino acids: CASSLGTSGGAQETQYF. The CDR3 DNA reads as TGTGCCAGCAGCTTAGGGACTAGCGGGGGGGCGCAAGAGACCCAGTACTTC.

V is TRBV4-3 and J is TRBJ1-5; TRBD1 aligns across 8 bases. Germline V gives CDR1 LGHNA, CDR2 YSLEER. V lost 2 bases and J lost 5; bases outside the gene matches: 8. The CDR3 length is 16 residues. The CDR3 bases are TGCGCCAGCAGCCAAAACCTCGGGACAGGCGATCAGCCCCAGCATTTT. Its translation is CASSQNLGTGDQPQHF.

The genes are TRBV3-1 (or the pseudogene TRBV3-2) and TRBJ2-7; TRBD2 aligns across 10 bases. V was clipped by 7 bases and J by 1 base; unmatched bases: 4. The CDR3 consists of 14 residues. Germline assignment: CDR1 LGHDT and CDR2 YNNKEL (reference sequence). CDR3 DNA sequence: TGTGCCAGCAACCAGCGGGGGGGGTCCTACGAGCAGTACTTC. This sequence encodes CASNQRGGSYEQYF.

The V gene is TRBV6-1, the J gene TRBJ1-5; 9 bases fit TRBD1. Germline CDR1 reads MNHNS; CDR2 reads SASEGT. The CDR3 consists of 15 residues. The junction had 4 bases not matched to a gene; V was cut back by 0 bases and J by 7 bases. The CDR3 loop is CASSEALTGGQPQHF. The CDR3 DNA reads as TGTGCCAGCAGTGAAGCGCTCACAGGGGGCCAGCCCCAGCATTTT.

The chain carries TRBV9 and TRBJ2-2, with 11 bases identical to TRBD2. The CDR3 is made up of 17 amino acids. Looked up from germline, CDR1 is SGDLS and CDR2 is YYNGEE. Trimming removed 2 bases from V and 8 bases from J; junction bases left unmatched: 11. The CDR3: CASSVGTSGSSRGELFF. The CDR3, as DNA: TGTGCCAGCAGCGTGGGGACTAGCGGTTCCTCGAGAGGGGAGCTGTTTTTT.